The sequence of this T cell receptor (beta chain) was determined in a study of cytomegalovirus exposure and HLA in healthy donors. This CDR3 is 16 amino acids long. After removal of 3 bases from V and 6 bases from J, the junction contained 10 bases not matched to a gene. Per germline, CDR1 SGHRS and CDR2 YFSETQ. As regards this clone: The antigen remains unidentified.

Every donor was a healthy person donating bone marrow. PCR amplification relied on 60 Vbeta primers (plus 13 Jbeta primers). In the original processing: Counted up in a later analysis, unique TCR beta chains came to some 72 million, with around 12 million shared. Data came from immunoSEQ multiplex PCR; TCRdb stores just in-frame clones and leaves some out. Clonal size and the V and J genes are those of that table, whereas D and trimming came from the DNA. The table has 150,000 to 200,000 clones, around three quarters seen once. General study points: Later analysis suggested most CMV-associated TCR beta chains were HLA-restricted. Associated with HLA alleles at 0.05 false discovery rate in a later analysis were about 17,000 TCR beta sequences.

J is TRBJ2-7 and V is TRBV5-1; 12 bases are a match to TRBD1. Input material: PBMCs. The TCR sequence derives from a woman aged 40 to 50 in good health and CMV-seronegative. Here the CDR3 reads CASSSLLGQGASEQYF. Written as DNA, the CDR3 is TGCGCCAGCAGCTCCCTCTTGGGACAGGGGGCTAGCGAGCAGTACTTC. Variable domain in full (rest from reference TRBV5-1 and TRBJ2-7): KAGVTQTPRYLIKTRGQQVTLSCSPISGHRSVSWYQQTPGQGLQFLFEYFSETQRNKGNFPGRFSGRQFSNSRSEMNVSTLELGDSALYLCASSSLLGQGASEQYFGPGTRLTVT.